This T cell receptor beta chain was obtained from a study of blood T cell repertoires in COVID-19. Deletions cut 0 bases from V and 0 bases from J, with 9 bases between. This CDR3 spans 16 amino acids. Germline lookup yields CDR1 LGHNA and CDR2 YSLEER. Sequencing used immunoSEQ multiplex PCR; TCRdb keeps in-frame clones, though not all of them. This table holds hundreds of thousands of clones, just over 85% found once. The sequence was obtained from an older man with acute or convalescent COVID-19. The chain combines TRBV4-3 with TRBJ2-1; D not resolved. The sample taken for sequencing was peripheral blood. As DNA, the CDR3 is TGCGCCAGCAGCCAAGATAAGCTGAGCTCCTACAATGAGCAGTTCTTC. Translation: CASSQDKLSSYNEQFF.